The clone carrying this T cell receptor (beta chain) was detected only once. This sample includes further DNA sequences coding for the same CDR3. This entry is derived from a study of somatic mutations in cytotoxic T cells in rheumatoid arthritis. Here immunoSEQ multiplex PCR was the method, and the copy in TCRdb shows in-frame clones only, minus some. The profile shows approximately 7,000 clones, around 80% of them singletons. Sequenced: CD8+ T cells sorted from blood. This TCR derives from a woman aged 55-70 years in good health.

CDR3 bases: TGCGCCAGCAGTGGGGGACTAGCGGGACCGAACACCGGGGAGCTGTTTTTT. Its protein product is CASSGGLAGPNTGELFF. This chain uses TRBV10-1 with TRBJ2-2, with 13 bases lining up with TRBD2. After removal of 4 bases from V and 0 bases from J, the junction contained 2 bases not matched to a gene. Germline V lookup: CDR1 WNHNN, CDR2 SYGVQD (reference sequence). The CDR3 has 17 residues.